Below are 12 T cell receptor beta chains sequenced from a single sample in a study of blood T cell repertoires in COVID-19. The data were produced by immunoSEQ multiplex PCR, yet TCRdb's version contains in-frame clones alone and is incomplete. Among about 210,000 clones, less than 90% were seen once, and the ten largest hold 3.5% to 5.5%. The material sequenced was PBMCs or T cells enriched from blood (not recorded which). These receptors all come from a woman aged 30 to 39 who had been exposed to COVID-19.

The chain uses TRBV2 and TRBJ1-2; D gene uncertain. V shed 3 bases and J shed 1 base, with 9 bases lying between them. The CDR3 covers 14 residues. Germline CDR1 is SNHLY and CDR2 is FYNNEI. This CDR3 is CASSDGDFNYGYTF. CDR3 coding DNA: TGTGCCAGCAGTGACGGGGATTTTAACTATGGCTACACCTTC.

The rearrangement uses TRBV2 and TRBJ1-2, with D possibly being TRBD1 (5 bases). The CDR3 covers 12 residues. The germline V gene encodes CDR1 SNHLY and CDR2 FYNNEI. V dropped 4 bases and J dropped 4 bases, with 7 bases sitting between them. CDR3 residues: CASSVQGYGYTF. The CDR3 DNA reads as TGTGCCAGCAGTGTTCAGGGCTATGGCTACACCTTC.

The chain links TRBV21-1 to TRBJ2-7; the table's TRBD2 call for D was not verified on the DNA. TRBV21-1 is listed as a pseudogene. The CDR3 has 16 residues. CDR3 protein: CASSNIGVGSSYEQYF. DNA for the CDR3: TGTGCCAGCAGCAACATCGGGGTCGGGAGCTCCTACGAGCAGTACTTC.

This chain connects TRBV11-1 to TRBJ1-1, with 10 bases fitting TRBD1. CDR1 and CDR2 (germline): SGHAT, FQDESV (reference sequence). J lost 4 bases, V lost 3 bases, and 5 bases had no gene match. CDR3 length equals 15 residues. The CDR3 loop is CASSLGDRGITEAFF. CDR3 sequence (DNA): TGTGCCAGCAGCTTGGGGGACAGGGGTATCACTGAAGCTTTCTTT.

This chain joins TRBV19 and TRBJ1-5; 8 positions agree with TRBD1. J gave up 0 bases and V 6 bases, and 10 bases lay outside the gene matches. The CDR3 is made up of 17 amino acids. Per the germline V gene, CDR1 is LNHDA and CDR2 is SQIVND (reference sequence). CDR3 residues: CASSRVTGVDSNQPQHF. The CDR3 region has the DNA TGTGCCAGTAGCAGAGTGACAGGGGTGGATAGCAATCAGCCCCAGCATTTT.

The chain uses TRBV5-6 and TRBJ1-1, with D unresolved. Germline V gene data show CDR1 as SGHDT and CDR2 as YYEEEE. The CDR3 is 14 amino acids. The V gene lost 2 bases and the J gene lost 4 bases, with 12 bases spanning the gap. The CDR3 sequence: CASSFEGFTTEAFF. In DNA, the CDR3 is TGTGCCAGCAGCTTTGAGGGATTTACCACTGAAGCTTTCTTT.

This clone was counted between two and nine times. The chain uses TRBV19 and TRBJ2-2; 7 bases agree with TRBD1. This CDR3 is built from 14 residues. Trimming at V came to 10 bases and at J to 0 bases, leaving 5 bases not matched to a gene. Germline V CDR1 and CDR2: LNHDA, SQIVND (reference sequence). Here the CDR3 reads CATLGQSNTGELFF. The DNA of the CDR3 is TGTGCCACCTTGGGACAGTCGAACACCGGGGAGCTGTTTTTT.

The J gene is TRBJ2-7, the V gene TRBV30, with a weak D call TRBD1 (5 bases). Deletions cut 3 bases from V and 3 bases from J, with 18 bases between. Germline lookup yields CDR1 GTSNPN and CDR2 SVGIG (reference sequence). The CDR3 extends over 15 amino acids. CDR3 DNA sequence: TGTGCCTGGAGCAAGGCCCCAGACAGCAACTACGAGCAGTACTTC. Its translation: CAWSKAPDSNYEQYF.

The J gene is TRBJ2-7, the V gene TRBV2, with D tentatively TRBD1 (6 bases). The CDR3 consists of 13 residues. CDR1 and CDR2 (germline): SNHLY, FYNNEI. V lost 6 bases to trimming and J lost 1 base, with 10 bases between them. CDR3 nucleotides: TGTGCCAGCAGGCCCCAGGGGTCCTACGAGCAGTACTTC. Its protein product is CASRPQGSYEQYF.

The chain joins TRBV7-9 to TRBJ2-1; 7 nucleotides align to TRBD1. Germline V lookup: CDR1 SEHNR, CDR2 FQNEAQ (reference sequence). V lost 3 bases to trimming and J lost 3 bases; unmatched junction nucleotides: 2. The CDR3 sequence is 14 residues long. CDR3: CASSFGTDYNEQFF. DNA for the CDR3: TGTGCCAGCAGCTTCGGGACAGACTACAATGAGCAGTTCTTC.

Only one count was recorded for this clone. The rearrangement joins TRBV21-1 to TRBJ2-5; the table's D call of TRBD1 was not tested on the DNA. TRBV21-1 is annotated as a pseudogene. The CDR3 is 21 residues long. The DNA of the CDR3 is TGTGCCAGCAGCAAAGCGGGGGACAGGACTTTTAAGCGGGAAAACGGAGAGACCCAGTACTTC. It encodes CASSKAGDRTFKRENGETQYF.

The gene calls are TRBV11-2 and TRBJ1-2; 9 nucleotides align to TRBD1. Trimming cost V 3 bases and J 4 bases; bases outside gene matches: 6. This CDR3 region has 15 residues. CDR1 and CDR2 (germline): SGHAT, FQNNGV. CDR3 sequence reads: CASSFRTGEAYGYTF. CDR3 DNA: TGTGCCAGCAGCTTTCGGACAGGGGAGGCCTATGGCTACACCTTC. Together with reference TRBV11-2 and TRBJ1-2, the CDR3 gives the full variable domain: EAGVAQSPRYKIIEKRQSVAFWCNPISGHATLYWYQQILGQGPKLLIQFQNNGVVDDSQLPKDRFSAERLKGVDSTLKIQPAKLEDSAVYLCASSFRTGEAYGYTFGSGTRLTVV.